The rows below give T cell receptor beta chains drawn from one sample of a study of T cell responses to AZD1222 COVID-19 vaccine. Repertoires were generated with immunoSEQ multiplex PCR, while TCRdb's copy carries only in-frame clones and drops some. The repertoire holds 150,000 or so clones, with 92% as singletons. Specimen: peripheral blood, collected on day 0 of AZD1222 vaccination. The receptors here all came from an adult in good health. Both conserved end residues are part of each CDR3. The D gene is left open where the match is weak. Only part of the rows carry a size: once, few, many, or a class if the clone is expanded.

>TRBJ2-2|TRBV7-8|NA|TRBD2
CASSAPHLAGENTGELFF
TGTGCCAGCAGCGCACCCCACCTCGCGGGAGAGAACACCGGGGAGCTGTTTTTT
>TRBJ2-7|TRBV2|once|NA
CASRTLDGYEQYF
TGTGCCAGCAGGACCCTTGACGGTTACGAGCAGTACTTC
>TRBJ2-7|TRBV12-3/TRBV12-4|NA|NA
CASSEDYEQYF
TGTGCCAGCAGTGAGGACTACGAGCAGTACTTC
>TRBJ1-2|TRBV7-9|NA|TRBD1
CASSPRTGNYGYTF
TGTGCCAGCAGCCCGCGGACAGGGAACTATGGCTACACCTTC
>TRBJ2-7|TRBV18|NA|NA
CASSPSQSASYEQYF
TGTGCCAGCTCACCAAGCCAGTCTGCCTCCTACGAGCAGTACTTC
>TRBJ1-3|TRBV20-1|NA|NA
CSASLSGNTIYF
TGCAGTGCTAGTCTCTCTGGAAACACCATATATTTT
>TRBJ2-7|TRBV7-8|NA|TRBD1
CASRHRGNYEQYF
TGTGCCAGCAGGCACAGGGGGAACTACGAGCAGTACTTC
>TRBJ2-5|TRBV7-7|NA|TRBD1
CASSSTGDQETQYF
TGTGCTAGCAGCTCGACAGGGGACCAAGAGACCCAGTACTTC
>TRBJ2-6|TRBV5-1|once|NA
CASSLGMLSGANVLTF
TGCGCCAGCAGCTTGGGCATGCTCTCTGGGGCCAACGTCCTGACTTTC
>TRBJ1-2|TRBV28|NA|NA
CASTLGRSPHTF
TGTGCCAGCACCCTAGGGAGGTCCCCCCACACCTTC
>TRBJ2-1|TRBV6-5|once|NA
CASTNRQTGEQFF
TGTGCCAGCACGAATAGACAGACTGGCGAGCAGTTCTTC
>TRBJ2-3|TRBV7-2|once|NA
CASSSLNTGFGDTQYF
TGTGCCAGCAGCTCTTTGAACACTGGGTTCGGAGATACGCAGTATTTT
>TRBJ1-1|TRBV7-2|NA|NA
CASSVKTQSNTEAFF
TGTGCCAGCAGCGTGAAGACCCAGAGTAACACTGAAGCTTTCTTT
>TRBJ1-1|TRBV18|NA|NA
CASSQGGGAMNTEAFF
TGTGCCAGCTCCCAGGGAGGAGGGGCGATGAACACTGAAGCTTTCTTT
>TRBJ1-1|TRBV7-9|NA|TRBD1
CASSLPRGQGVTMNTEAFF
TGTGCCAGCAGTCTCCCACGCGGACAGGGGGTAACCATGAACACTGAAGCTTTCTTT
>TRBJ1-2|TRBV6-5|once|NA
CASSYSRPLTDGYTF
TGTGCCAGCAGTTACTCGCGCCCCCTGACGGATGGCTACACCTTC
>TRBJ1-4|TRBV30|NA|NA
CAWSVGGEGEKLFF
TGTGCCTGGAGTGTTGGAGGGGAAGGGGAAAAACTGTTTTTT
>TRBJ2-2|TRBV9|NA|TRBD1
CASSPRGQGANTGELFF
TGTGCCAGCAGCCCTCGAGGACAGGGAGCGAACACCGGGGAGCTGTTTTTT
>TRBJ2-7|TRBV7-2|once|NA
CASSFMGAEQYF
TGTGCCAGCAGCTTTATGGGTGCCGAGCAGTACTTC
>TRBJ2-5|TRBV11-3|NA|TRBD1
CASSPGGRQETQYF
TGTGCCAGCAGCCCAGGGGGCCGACAAGAGACCCAGTACTTC